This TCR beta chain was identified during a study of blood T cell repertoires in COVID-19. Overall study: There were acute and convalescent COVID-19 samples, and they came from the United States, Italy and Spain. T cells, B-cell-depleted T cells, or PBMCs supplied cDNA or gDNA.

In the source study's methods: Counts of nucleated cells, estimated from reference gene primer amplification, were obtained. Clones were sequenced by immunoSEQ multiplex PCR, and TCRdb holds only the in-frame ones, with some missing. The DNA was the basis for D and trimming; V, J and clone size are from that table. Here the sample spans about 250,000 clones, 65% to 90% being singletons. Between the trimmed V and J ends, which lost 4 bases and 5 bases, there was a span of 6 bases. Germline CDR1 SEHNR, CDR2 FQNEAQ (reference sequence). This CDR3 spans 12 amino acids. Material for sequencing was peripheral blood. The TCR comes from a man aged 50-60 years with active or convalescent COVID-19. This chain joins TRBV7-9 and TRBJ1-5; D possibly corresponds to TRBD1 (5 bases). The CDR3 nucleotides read TGTGCCAGCAGCTCGGGGGATCAGCCCCAGCATTTT. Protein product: CASSSGDQPQHF.